The 5 T cell receptor beta chains below come from one sample, sequenced in a study of T cells in Graves' hyperthyroidism and ophthalmopathy. Template material for amplifying TCR beta CDR3 regions consisted of RNA transcripts. The HTBI primer set drove a first-round RT-PCR of the TCR CDR3. TCRdb re-derived calls from the multiplex PCR reads in MiXCR, one entry per CDR3 protein. Among about 400,000 distinct CDR3 sequences listed, 15% to 19% were seen once. The source material was blood. Receptors were obtained from a woman between 18 and 29 years old with Graves' hyperthyroidism.

This clonotype was observed many times. J is TRBJ2-7 and V is TRBV5-6; D gene unclear. CDR3 length: 15 amino acids. The germline V and J ends were trimmed by 0 bases and 1 base, with 11 bases remaining between them. Germline V CDR1 and CDR2: SGHDT, YYEEEE. The CDR3 protein is CASSLEGLLSYEQYF. CDR3 in DNA: TGTGCCAGCAGCTTGGAAGGGCTGCTATCCTACGAGCAGTACTTC.

Ten or more counts support this clonotype. J is TRBJ2-1 and V is TRBV11-2; 9 bases agree with TRBD2. Germline V lookup: CDR1 SGHAT, CDR2 FQNNGV. Germline trimming cut 3 bases from V and 6 bases from J; bases unmatched to any gene: 6. The CDR3 has 15 residues. The CDR3 spells CASSLLAGGRNEQFF. The DNA of the CDR3 is TGTGCCAGCAGCTTGCTGGCGGGAGGGCGCAATGAGCAGTTCTTC.

V is TRBV19 and J is TRBJ2-5, with 8 bases matching TRBD2. The CDR3 extends over 14 amino acids. J was trimmed by 5 bases and V by 1 base; bases with no gene match: 3. The germline V gene has CDR1 LNHDA and CDR2 SQIVND (reference sequence). CDR3 protein: CASSIAGGLETQYF. For the CDR3, the DNA is TGTGCCAGTAGTATAGCGGGGGGGCTTGAGACCCAGTACTTC.

This clonotype was observed at least ten times. The J gene is TRBJ2-3, the V gene TRBV12-3 or TRBV12-4; D is possibly TRBD1 (6 bases). The V gene lost 6 bases and the J gene lost 2 bases, with 12 bases spanning the gap. This CDR3 is 14 amino acids long. DNA of the CDR3: TGTGCCAGCAGCTACAGGGTGGACACAGATACGCAGTATTTT. It specifies CASSYRVDTDTQYF.

The chain couples TRBV9 to TRBJ2-3, with TRBD2 matching 9 bases. Germline values: CDR1 SGDLS, CDR2 YYNGEE. Trimming took 0 bases from V and 0 from J; bases not matched to a gene: 2. The length of the CDR3 is 16 residues. The CDR3 loop reads CASSVGLAASTDTQYF. In DNA, the CDR3 is TGTGCCAGCAGCGTAGGACTAGCGGCTAGCACAGATACGCAGTATTTT.